The clone carrying this T cell receptor (beta chain) was counted at least ten times. Its antigen is currently unknown. The record originates from a study of T cells in Graves' hyperthyroidism and ophthalmopathy. Whole-study results and caveats: Before onset, ophthalmopathy was predicted by the model a median around 6.5 months earlier.

This CDR3 is 16 amino acids long. Germline values: CDR1 DFQATT, CDR2 SNEGSKA (reference sequence). The V segment lost 1 base and the J segment 8 bases; nucleotides outside the gene matches: 9. Enrolled ophthalmopathy patients presented with a Clinical Activity Score of at least 3, a NOSPECS grade of at least 4, and disease duration under 3 months. Not enrolled were patients with uncontrolled infection, other autoimmune disease, pregnancy or lactation. Each diagnosis was grounded in clinical symptoms, serum thyroxine and TRAb, thyroid ultrasound, and orbital computed tomography. TCR beta CDR3 region amplification was performed from RNA transcripts. The study used the HTBI primer set for a first-round RT-PCR of the TCR CDR3. Each CDR3 protein is one row after TCRdb ran MiXCR on the multiplex PCR reads. The sample has 400,000 to 500,000 distinct CDR3 sequences, about 15% seen once.

V and J are TRBV20-1 and TRBJ2-1; 12 bases align to TRBD2. The source material was blood. The receptor was derived from a man aged 18 to 30 with Graves' ophthalmopathy. The chain's CDR3 is CSARAYLTSGSYEQFF. The DNA for the CDR3 is TGCAGTGCTAGAGCGTATTTGACTAGCGGGAGCTATGAGCAGTTCTTC.